The T cell receptor (beta chain) described here comes from a study of blood T cells in healthy people across ages. Concerning this clonotype itself: Its antigen remains unknown.

CDR1 MNHEY and CDR2 SVGEGT come from the germline V gene. This CDR3 has 14 amino acids. With V trimmed by 5 bases and J by 9 bases, 7 bases remained unmatched. Study findings and constraints: Possibly confounding the expanded clonotype changes was the fact that donor CMV status was unknown.

Each donor had about 10 milliliters of peripheral blood drawn. A J-beta primer mix and a sample-barcoded 5' primer were used in a second PCR of about 7 to 12 cycles. There were at least 3 million CDR3-containing paired-end reads obtained from each sample. TCRdb re-derived calls from the 5' RACE reads in MiXCR, one entry per CDR3 protein. The sample records hundreds of thousands of distinct CDR3 sequences, approximately 52% being singletons. This receptor was identified in an elderly woman in good health. The sequencing sample was made of blood. The chain joins TRBV6-2 or TRBV6-3 to TRBJ2-1, with 10 bases aligning to TRBD2. The CDR3 region has the DNA TGTGCCAGCAGTATACTAGCGGGAAGGTCTGAGCAGTTCTTC. This translates into CASSILAGRSEQFF.